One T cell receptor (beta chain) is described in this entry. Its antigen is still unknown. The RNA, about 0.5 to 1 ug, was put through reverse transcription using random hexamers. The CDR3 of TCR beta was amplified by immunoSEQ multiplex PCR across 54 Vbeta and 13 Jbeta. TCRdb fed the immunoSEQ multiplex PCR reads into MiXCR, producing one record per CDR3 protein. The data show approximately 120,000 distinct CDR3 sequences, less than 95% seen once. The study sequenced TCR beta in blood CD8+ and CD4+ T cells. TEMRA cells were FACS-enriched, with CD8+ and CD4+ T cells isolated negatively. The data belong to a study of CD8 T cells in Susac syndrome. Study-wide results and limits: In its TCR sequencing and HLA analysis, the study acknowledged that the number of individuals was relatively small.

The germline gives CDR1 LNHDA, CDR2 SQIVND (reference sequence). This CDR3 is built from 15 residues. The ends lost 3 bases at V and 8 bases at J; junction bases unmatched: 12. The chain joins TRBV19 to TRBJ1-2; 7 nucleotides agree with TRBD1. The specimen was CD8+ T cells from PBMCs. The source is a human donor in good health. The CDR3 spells CASSMENRGRGGYTF. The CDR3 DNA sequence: TGTGCCAGTAGTATGGAGAACAGGGGTCGAGGAGGCTACACCTTC.